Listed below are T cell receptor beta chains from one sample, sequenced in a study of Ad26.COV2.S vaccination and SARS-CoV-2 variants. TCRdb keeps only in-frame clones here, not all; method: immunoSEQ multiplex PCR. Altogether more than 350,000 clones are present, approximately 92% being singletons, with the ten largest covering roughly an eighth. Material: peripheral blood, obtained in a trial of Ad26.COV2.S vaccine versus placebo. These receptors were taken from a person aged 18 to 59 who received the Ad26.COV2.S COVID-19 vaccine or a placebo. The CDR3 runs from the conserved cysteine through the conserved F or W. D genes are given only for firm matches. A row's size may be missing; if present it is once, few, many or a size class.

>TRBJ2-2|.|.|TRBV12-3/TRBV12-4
CASSQYTGELFF
TGTGCCAGCAGCCAATACACCGGGGAGCTGTTTTTT
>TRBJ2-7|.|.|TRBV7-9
CASSLSGGSSLYEQYF
TGTGCCAGCAGCTTGAGCGGCGGATCCTCCTTATACGAGCAGTACTTC
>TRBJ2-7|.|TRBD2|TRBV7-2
CASSSTSGPAYEQYF
TGTGCCAGCAGCTCAACTAGCGGGCCGGCCTACGAGCAGTACTTC
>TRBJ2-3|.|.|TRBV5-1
CASSVIPGSTTDTQYF
TGCGCCAGCAGCGTAATACCAGGATCGACCACAGATACGCAGTATTTT
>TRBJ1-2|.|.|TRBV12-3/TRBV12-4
CASTLGLAGYTF
TGTGCCAGCACATTGGGCTTAGCTGGCTACACCTTC
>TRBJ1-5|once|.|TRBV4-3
CASSLDTYGQPQHF
TGCGCCAGCAGCCTTGACACCTACGGTCAGCCCCAGCATTTT
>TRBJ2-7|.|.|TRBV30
CAWSYGRSYEQYF
TGTGCCTGGAGTTACGGACGGTCCTACGAGCAGTACTTC
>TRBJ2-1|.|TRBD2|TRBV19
CASSIELASYNEQFF
TGTGCCAGTAGTATAGAACTAGCGAGCTACAATGAGCAGTTCTTC
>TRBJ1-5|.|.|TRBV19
CASRSTEYSNQPQHF
TGTGCCAGTAGATCGACGGAGTATAGCAATCAGCCCCAGCATTTT
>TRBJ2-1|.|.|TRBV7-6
CASRPGQYNEQFF
TGTGCCAGCAGACCCGGGCAATACAATGAGCAGTTCTTC
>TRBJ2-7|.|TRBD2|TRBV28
CASSSPPAGGRLSYEQYF
TGTGCCAGCAGTTCACCCCCAGCGGGAGGGAGGCTCTCCTACGAGCAGTACTTC
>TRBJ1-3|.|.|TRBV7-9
CASSFTPSGNTIYF
TGTGCCAGCAGCTTCACACCCTCTGGAAACACCATATATTTT
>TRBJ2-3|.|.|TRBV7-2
CASSLTGRTGTTTDTQYF
TGTGCCAGCAGCTTGACCGGCCGAACCGGAACGACCACAGATACGCAGTATTTT
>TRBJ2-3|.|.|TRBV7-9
CASSLVGADTQYF
TGTGCCAGCAGCTTAGTGGGAGCAGATACGCAGTATTTT
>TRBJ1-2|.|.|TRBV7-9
CASSFPEGGYTF
TGTGCCAGCAGCTTTCCAGAAGGTGGCTACACCTTC
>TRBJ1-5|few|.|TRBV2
CASSRYSISNQPQHF
TGTGCCAGCAGTAGGTACAGTATTAGCAATCAGCCCCAGCATTTT
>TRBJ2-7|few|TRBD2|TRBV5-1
CASSLGLAGGPSSYEQYF
TGCGCCAGCAGCTTGGGACTAGCGGGAGGCCCCAGCTCCTACGAGCAGTACTTC